The clone carrying this T cell receptor (beta chain) was detected a few times. Within a library made for alpha chains, this beta chain is off target, and its count is uninformative. Every individual TCR cDNA molecule carried its own unique molecular identifier, which allowed correction of PCR and sequencing errors. MiXCR was run by TCRdb on the 5' RACE reads, yielding one entry per CDR3 protein. The sample includes 6,000 to 8,000 distinct CDR3 sequences, around 5% of them seen just once. Specified time point: sample taken at primary tumor resection. No cells were sorted before sequencing. The whole RNA sequenced was extracted from tumor, nontumor lung or frozen PBMC. Samples came from 72 TRACERx patients with untreated early-stage lung cancer. This entry comes from a study of spatial heterogeneity in lung cancer. Overall study: Detection consistently yielded more beta chains than alpha chains. On average, each unique TCR and UMI combination appeared more than ten times in raw reads.

The starting material was normal lung tissue next to the tumor, obtained at surgery. This clonotype originated in a female donor with early-stage non-small cell lung cancer.

CDR3 sequence (DNA): TGTGCCAGCAGTTTTGGCGGGGAGCTGTTTTTT. This codes for CASSFGGELFF. The chain combines TRBV12-3 or TRBV12-4 with TRBJ2-2; D unclear. The CDR3 totals 11 residues. V lost 3 bases and J lost 7, with 3 bases in between.